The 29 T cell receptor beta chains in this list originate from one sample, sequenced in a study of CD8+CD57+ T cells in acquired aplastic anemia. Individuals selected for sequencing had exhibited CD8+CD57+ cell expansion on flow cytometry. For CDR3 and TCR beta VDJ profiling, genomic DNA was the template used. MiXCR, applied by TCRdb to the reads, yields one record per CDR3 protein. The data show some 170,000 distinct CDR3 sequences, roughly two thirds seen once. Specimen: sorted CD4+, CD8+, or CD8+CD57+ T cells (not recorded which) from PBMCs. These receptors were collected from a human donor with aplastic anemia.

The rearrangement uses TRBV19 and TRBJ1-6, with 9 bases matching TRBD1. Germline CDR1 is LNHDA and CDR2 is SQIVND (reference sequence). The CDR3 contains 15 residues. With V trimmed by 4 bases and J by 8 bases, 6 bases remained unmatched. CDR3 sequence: CASSTGQGLYSPLHF. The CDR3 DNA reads TGTGCCAGTAGTACCGGACAGGGGTTGTATTCACCCCTCCACTTT. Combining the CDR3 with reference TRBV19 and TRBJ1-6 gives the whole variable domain DGGITQSPKYLFRKEGQNVTLSCEQNLNHDAMYWYRQDPGQGLRLIYYSQIVNDFQKGDIAEGYSVSREKKESFPLTVTSAQKNPTAFYLCASSTGQGLYSPLHFGNGTRLTVT.

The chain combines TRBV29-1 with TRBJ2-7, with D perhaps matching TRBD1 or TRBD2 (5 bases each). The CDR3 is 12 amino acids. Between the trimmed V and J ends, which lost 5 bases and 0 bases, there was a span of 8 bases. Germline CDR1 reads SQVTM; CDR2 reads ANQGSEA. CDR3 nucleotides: TGCAGCGTTTCCGGGACCTCCTACGAGCAGTACTTC. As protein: CSVSGTSYEQYF.

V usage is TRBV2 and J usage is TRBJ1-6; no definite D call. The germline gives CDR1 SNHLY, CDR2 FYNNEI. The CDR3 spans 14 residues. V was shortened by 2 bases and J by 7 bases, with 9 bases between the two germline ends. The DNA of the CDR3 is TGTGCCAGCAGTGAATCCGGGATCAATTCACCCCTCCACTTT. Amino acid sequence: CASSESGINSPLHF.

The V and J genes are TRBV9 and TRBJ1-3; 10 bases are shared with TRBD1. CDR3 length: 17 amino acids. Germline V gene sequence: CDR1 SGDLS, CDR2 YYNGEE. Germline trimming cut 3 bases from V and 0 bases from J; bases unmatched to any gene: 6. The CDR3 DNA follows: TGTGCCAGCAGCGAGGGGACAGGGGCACTCTCTGGAAACACCATATATTTT. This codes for CASSEGTGALSGNTIYF.

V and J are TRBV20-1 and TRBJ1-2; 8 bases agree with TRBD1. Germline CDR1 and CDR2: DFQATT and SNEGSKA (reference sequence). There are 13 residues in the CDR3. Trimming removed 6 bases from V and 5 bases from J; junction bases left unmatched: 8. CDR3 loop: CSARQGRQYGYTF. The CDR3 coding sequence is TGCAGTGCCAGACAGGGGCGCCAATATGGCTACACCTTC.

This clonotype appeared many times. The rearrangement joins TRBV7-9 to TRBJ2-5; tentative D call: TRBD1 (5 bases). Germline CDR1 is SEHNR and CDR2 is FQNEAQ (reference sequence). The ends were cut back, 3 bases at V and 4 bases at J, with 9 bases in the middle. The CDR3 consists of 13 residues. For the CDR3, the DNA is TGTGCCAGCAGCTTGGCAGGGATAGAGACCCAGTACTTC. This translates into CASSLAGIETQYF. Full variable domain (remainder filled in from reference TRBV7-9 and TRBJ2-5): DTGVSQNPRHKITKRGQNVTFRCDPISEHNRLYWYRQTLGQGPEFLTYFQNEAQLEKSRLLSDRFSAERPKGSFSTLEIQRTEQGDSAMYLCASSLAGIETQYFGPGTRLLVL.

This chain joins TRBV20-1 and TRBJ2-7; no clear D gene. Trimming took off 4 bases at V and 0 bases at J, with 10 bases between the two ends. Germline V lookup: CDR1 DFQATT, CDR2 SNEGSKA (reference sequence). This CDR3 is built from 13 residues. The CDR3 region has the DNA TGCAGTGCTAATTTGCCTACCTCCTACGAGCAGTACTTC. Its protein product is CSANLPTSYEQYF.

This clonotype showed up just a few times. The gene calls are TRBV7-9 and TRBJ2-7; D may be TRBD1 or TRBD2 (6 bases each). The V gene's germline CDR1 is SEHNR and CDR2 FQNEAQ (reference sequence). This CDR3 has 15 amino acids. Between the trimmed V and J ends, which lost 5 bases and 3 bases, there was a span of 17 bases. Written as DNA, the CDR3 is TGTGCCAGCAGCCAAGCGGAGGGGGTAATCTACGAGCAGTACTTC. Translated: CASSQAEGVIYEQYF.

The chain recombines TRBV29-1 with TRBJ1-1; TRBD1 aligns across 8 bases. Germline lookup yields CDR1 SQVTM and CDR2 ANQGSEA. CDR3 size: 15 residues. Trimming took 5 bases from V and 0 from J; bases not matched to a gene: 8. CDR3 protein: CSVPRRTGMNTEAFF. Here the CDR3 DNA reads TGCAGCGTTCCCCGGCGGACAGGGATGAACACTGAAGCTTTCTTT.

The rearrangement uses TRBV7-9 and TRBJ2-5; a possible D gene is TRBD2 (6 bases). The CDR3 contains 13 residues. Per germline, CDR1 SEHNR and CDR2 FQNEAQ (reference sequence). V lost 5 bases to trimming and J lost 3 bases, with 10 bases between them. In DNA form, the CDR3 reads TGTGCCAGCAGCACATCGGGAGAAGAGACCCAGTACTTC. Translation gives CASSTSGEETQYF.

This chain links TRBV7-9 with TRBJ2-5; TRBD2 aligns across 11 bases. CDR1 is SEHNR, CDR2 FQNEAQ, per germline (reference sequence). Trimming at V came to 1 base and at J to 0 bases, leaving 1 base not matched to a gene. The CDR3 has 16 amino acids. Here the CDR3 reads CASSLGLAGYQETQYF. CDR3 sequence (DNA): TGTGCCAGCAGCTTAGGACTAGCGGGGTACCAAGAGACCCAGTACTTC.

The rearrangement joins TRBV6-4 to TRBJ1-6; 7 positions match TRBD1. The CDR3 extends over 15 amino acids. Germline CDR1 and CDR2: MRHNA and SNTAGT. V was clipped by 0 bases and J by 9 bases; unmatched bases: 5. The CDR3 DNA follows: TGTGCCAGCAGTGACTCCGCAGGGGGTGCTTCACCCCTCCACTTT. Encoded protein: CASSDSAGGASPLHF.

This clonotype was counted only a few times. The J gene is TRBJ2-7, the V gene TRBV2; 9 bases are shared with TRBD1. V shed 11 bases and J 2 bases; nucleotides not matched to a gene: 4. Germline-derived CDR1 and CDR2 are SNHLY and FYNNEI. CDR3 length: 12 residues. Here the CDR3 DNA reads TGTGCCGGGGGACAGGGCGCCTACGAGCAGTACTTC. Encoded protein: CAGGQGAYEQYF.

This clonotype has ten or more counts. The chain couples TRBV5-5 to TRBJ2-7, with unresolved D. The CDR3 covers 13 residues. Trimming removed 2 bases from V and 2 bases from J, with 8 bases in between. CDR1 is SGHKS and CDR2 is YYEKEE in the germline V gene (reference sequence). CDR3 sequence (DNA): TGTGCCAGCAGCTTCCGGCAGACCTACGAGCAGTACTTC. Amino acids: CASSFRQTYEQYF.

CDR3 bases: TGTGCCAGCAGTCCTACCCTGGGACAGCAAGAGACCCAGTACTTC. This sequence encodes CASSPTLGQQETQYF. This chain joins TRBV6-2 or TRBV6-3 and TRBJ2-5, with 7 bases aligning to TRBD1. The CDR3 has 15 residues. The J segment lost 2 bases and the V segment lost 5 bases, leaving 8 bases of the junction unmatched. From germline, CDR1 is MNHEY and CDR2 SVGEGT.

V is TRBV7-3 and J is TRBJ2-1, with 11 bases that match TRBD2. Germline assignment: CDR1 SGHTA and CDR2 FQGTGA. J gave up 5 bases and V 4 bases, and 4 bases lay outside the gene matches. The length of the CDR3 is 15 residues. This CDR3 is CASSYTGLADNEQFF. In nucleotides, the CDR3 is TGTGCCAGCAGCTACACGGGACTAGCGGACAATGAGCAGTTCTTC.

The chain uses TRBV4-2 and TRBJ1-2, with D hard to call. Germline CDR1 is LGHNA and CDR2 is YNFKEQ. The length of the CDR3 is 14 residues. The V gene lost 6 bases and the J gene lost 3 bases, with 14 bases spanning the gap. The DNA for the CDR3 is TGTGCCAGCAGTCCACATACGACCCACTATGGCTACACCTTC. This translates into CASSPHTTHYGYTF.

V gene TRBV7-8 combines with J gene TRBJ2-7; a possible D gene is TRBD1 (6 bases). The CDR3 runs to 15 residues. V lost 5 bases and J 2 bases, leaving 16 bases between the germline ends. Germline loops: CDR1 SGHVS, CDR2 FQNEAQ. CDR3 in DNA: TGTGCCAGCAGCGCAACAGGGCCCGTTACCTACGAGCAGTACTTC. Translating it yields CASSATGPVTYEQYF.

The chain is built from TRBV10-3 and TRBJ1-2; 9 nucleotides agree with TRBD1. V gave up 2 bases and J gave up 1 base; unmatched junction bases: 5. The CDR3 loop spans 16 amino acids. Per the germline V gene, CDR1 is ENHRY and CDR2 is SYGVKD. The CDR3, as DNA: TGTGCCATCAGTGAGATGGGGGGACAGGGTAACTATGGCTACACCTTC. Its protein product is CAISEMGGQGNYGYTF.

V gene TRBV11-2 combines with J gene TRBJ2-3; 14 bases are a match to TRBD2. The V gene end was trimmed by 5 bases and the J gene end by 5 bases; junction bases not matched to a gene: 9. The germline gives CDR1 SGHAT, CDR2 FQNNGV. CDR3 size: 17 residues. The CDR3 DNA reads TGTGCCAGCAGCCCCAGGACTAGCGGGGGGTCTGGAGATACGCAGTATTTT. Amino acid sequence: CASSPRTSGGSGDTQYF.

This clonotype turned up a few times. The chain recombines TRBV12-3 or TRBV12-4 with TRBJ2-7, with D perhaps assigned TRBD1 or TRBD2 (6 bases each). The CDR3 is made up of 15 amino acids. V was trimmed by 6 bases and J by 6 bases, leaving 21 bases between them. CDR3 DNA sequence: TGTGCCAGCAGCGGGGGAGGCTCAAGGGGGACCGAGCAGTACTTC. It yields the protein CASSGGGSRGTEQYF.

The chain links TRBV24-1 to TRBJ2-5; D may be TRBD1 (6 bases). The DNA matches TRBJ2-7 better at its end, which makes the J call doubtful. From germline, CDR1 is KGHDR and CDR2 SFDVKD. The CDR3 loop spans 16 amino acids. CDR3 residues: CATSETAGARPYEQYF. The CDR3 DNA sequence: TGTGCCACCAGTGAAACGGCAGGGGCTAGACCCTACGAGCAGTACTTC.

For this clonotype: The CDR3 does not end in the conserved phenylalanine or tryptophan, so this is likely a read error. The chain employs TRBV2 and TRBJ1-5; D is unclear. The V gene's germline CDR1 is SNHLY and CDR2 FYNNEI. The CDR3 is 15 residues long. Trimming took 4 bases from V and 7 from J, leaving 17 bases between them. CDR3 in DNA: TGTGCCAGCAGTGGGTGGGGAAGAGTAAAGCAGCCCCAGCATTTA. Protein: CASSGWGRVKQPQHL.

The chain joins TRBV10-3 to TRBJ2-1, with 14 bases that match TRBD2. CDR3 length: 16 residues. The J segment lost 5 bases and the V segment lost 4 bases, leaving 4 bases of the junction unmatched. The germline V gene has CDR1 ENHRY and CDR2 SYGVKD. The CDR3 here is CAISVGLAGGDNEQFF. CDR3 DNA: TGTGCCATCAGTGTTGGACTAGCGGGAGGTGACAATGAGCAGTTCTTC.

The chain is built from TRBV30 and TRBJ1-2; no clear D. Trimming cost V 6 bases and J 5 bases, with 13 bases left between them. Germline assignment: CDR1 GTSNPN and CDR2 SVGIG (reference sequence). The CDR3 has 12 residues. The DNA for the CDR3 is TGTGCCTGTGTGGGGTCCAATTATGGCTACACCTTC. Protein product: CACVGSNYGYTF.

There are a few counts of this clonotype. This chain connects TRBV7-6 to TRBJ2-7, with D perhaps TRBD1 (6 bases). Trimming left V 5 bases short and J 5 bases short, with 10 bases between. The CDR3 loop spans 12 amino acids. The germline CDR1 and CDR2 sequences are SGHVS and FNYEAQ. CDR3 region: CASSPYRDEQYF. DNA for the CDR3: TGTGCCAGCAGCCCGTACAGGGACGAGCAGTACTTC.

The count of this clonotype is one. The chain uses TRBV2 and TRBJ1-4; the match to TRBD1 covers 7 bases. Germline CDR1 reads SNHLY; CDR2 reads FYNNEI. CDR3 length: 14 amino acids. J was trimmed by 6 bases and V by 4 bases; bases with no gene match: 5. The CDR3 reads CASSGDSWDEKLFF. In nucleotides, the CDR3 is TGTGCCAGCAGTGGGGACAGTTGGGATGAAAAACTGTTTTTT.

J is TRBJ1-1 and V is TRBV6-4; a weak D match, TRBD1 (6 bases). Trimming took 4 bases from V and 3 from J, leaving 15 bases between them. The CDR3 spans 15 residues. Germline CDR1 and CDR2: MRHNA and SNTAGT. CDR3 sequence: CASSGAGDIYTEAFF. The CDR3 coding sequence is TGTGCCAGCAGTGGGGCAGGGGATATCTACACTGAAGCTTTCTTT.

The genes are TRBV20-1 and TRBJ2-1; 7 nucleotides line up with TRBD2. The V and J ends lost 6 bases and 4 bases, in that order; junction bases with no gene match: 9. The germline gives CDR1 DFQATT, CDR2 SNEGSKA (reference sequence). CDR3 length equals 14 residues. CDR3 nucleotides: TGCAGTGCCCCAGGGTCGGGAGGATACAATGAGCAGTTCTTC. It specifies CSAPGSGGYNEQFF.